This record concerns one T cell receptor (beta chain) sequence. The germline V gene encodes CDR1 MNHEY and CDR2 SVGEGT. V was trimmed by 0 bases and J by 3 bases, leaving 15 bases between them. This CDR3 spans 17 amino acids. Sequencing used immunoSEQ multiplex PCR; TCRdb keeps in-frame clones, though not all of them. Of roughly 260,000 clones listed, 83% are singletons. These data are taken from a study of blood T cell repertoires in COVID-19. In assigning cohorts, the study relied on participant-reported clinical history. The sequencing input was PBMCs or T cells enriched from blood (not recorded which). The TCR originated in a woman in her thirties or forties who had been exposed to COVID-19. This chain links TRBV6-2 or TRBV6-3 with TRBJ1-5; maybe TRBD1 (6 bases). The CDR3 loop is CASSYSMLTGHNQPQHF. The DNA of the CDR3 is TGTGCCAGCAGTTACTCGATGTTGACGGGACACAATCAGCCCCAGCATTTT.